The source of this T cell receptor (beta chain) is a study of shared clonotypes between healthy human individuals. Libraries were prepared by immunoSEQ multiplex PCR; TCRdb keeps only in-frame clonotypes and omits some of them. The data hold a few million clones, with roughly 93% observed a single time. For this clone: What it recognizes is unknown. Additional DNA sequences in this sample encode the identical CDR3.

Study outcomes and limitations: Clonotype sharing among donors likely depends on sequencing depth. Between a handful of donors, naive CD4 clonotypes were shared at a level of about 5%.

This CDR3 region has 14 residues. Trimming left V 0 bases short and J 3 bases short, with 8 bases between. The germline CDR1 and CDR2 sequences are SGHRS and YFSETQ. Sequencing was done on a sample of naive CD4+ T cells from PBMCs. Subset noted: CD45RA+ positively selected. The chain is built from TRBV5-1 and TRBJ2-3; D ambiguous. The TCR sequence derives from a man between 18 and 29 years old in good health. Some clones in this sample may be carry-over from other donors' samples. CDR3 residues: CASSLGTGTDTQYF. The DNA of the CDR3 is TGCGCCAGCAGCTTGGGTACCGGGACAGATACGCAGTATTTT.